A selection of T cell receptor beta chains follows, all from one sample in a study of blood T cells in healthy people across ages. TCRdb itself ran the 5' RACE reads through MiXCR, one entry per CDR3 protein. The sample contains 800,000 or so distinct CDR3 sequences, around 68% of which appear only once. Sequenced input: blood. The receptors were gathered from a man younger than 45 in good health. Both conserved end residues are trimmed from each CDR3.

j_call: TRBJ2-7; v_call: TRBV4-3; cdr3_aa: ASSLGLAGGYGQY
j_call: TRBJ2-1; v_call: TRBV10-3; cdr3_aa: AISESRDRGYNEQF
j_call: TRBJ2-3; v_call: TRBV4-3; cdr3_aa: ASSQGIATDTQY
j_call: TRBJ2-1; v_call: TRBV13; cdr3_aa: ASSLLGRANEQF
j_call: TRBJ2-7; v_call: TRBV5-6; cdr3_aa: ASSPGQGLY
j_call: TRBJ1-1; v_call: TRBV7-7; cdr3_aa: ASSSGQGSLNTEAF
j_call: NA; v_call: TRBV7-9; cdr3_aa: ASSLDANRETQY
j_call: TRBJ1-6; v_call: TRBV12-3/TRBV12-4; cdr3_aa: ASSLNPDSYNSPLH
j_call: TRBJ1-2; v_call: TRBV18; cdr3_aa: ASHYGYT
j_call: TRBJ2-1; v_call: TRBV7-9; cdr3_aa: ASSVPGTGAEF
j_call: NA; v_call: TRBV10-3; cdr3_aa: ANSGGRGETQY
j_call: TRBJ2-5; v_call: TRBV29-1; cdr3_aa: SVVYRGGETQY
j_call: TRBJ1-2; v_call: TRBV7-2; cdr3_aa: ASSFSTGDNYGYT
j_call: TRBJ1-2; v_call: TRBV10-3; cdr3_aa: AIRRGQAEYGYT
j_call: TRBJ2-3; v_call: TRBV18; cdr3_aa: ASSPDRGGTDTQY
j_call: TRBJ2-1; v_call: TRBV5-1; cdr3_aa: ASSSNPGTRGGNEQF
j_call: TRBJ2-5; v_call: TRBV10-3; cdr3_aa: AISESIADREETQY
j_call: TRBJ2-1; v_call: TRBV7-2; cdr3_aa: ASSLISLGGSNEQF
j_call: TRBJ1-6; v_call: TRBV4-2; cdr3_aa: ASSQDQRAVWVNSPLH
j_call: TRBJ2-1; v_call: TRBV27; cdr3_aa: ASSPLSGKGYDEQF
j_call: TRBJ1-5; v_call: TRBV12-3/TRBV12-4; cdr3_aa: ASSYTRGAPQH
j_call: TRBJ2-1; v_call: TRBV29-1; cdr3_aa: SVDFPGKGTYNEQF
j_call: TRBJ2-3; v_call: TRBV6-2/TRBV6-3; cdr3_aa: ASSYAELSLTDTQY
j_call: TRBJ2-7; v_call: TRBV5-1; cdr3_aa: ASSADRGLGEQY
j_call: NA; v_call: TRBV14; cdr3_aa: ASSHLYGENYEQY
j_call: TRBJ2-7; v_call: TRBV5-1; cdr3_aa: ASSASLAGGSYEQY